This TCR beta chain was recovered during a study of shared clonotypes between healthy human individuals. Study findings and constraints: With few donors, the genetic and exposure-history diversity represented was limited.

TCRdb's copy holds only in-frame clones and misses some; the assay was immunoSEQ multiplex PCR. The data hold 1,500,000 or so clones, with approximately 98.5% observed a single time. Remarks on this clone: No antigen is known for it.

This CDR3 region has 15 residues. Trimming cost V 0 bases and J 6 bases; bases outside gene matches: 3. The germline CDR1 and CDR2 sequences are SGDLS and YYNGEE. Donation came from healthy HIV-negative adults that had no recent acute infections or vaccinations. V is TRBV9 and J is TRBJ2-2; 9 bases agree with TRBD2. The sequencing input was naive CD4+ T cells sorted from blood. The subset denotes: CD45RA+ positively selected. The source is a man younger than 40 in good health. CDR3 amino acids: CASSVGASGAGELFF. The CDR3 coding sequence is TGTGCCAGCAGCGTAGGGGCTAGCGGGGCCGGGGAGCTGTTTTTT.